This T cell receptor (beta chain) emerged from a study of OX40 agonist ivuxolimab in advanced cancers. The method was immunoSEQ multiplex PCR; TCRdb's version includes in-frame clones alone and lacks a portion of them. The sample contains tens of thousands of clones, roughly 89% of which appear only once. Germline loops: CDR1 SQVTM, CDR2 ANQGSEA. V lost 4 bases and J 1 base, leaving 10 bases between the germline ends. The CDR3 totals 13 residues. The starting material was CD4+ or CD8+ T cells sorted from blood, obtained in a trial of the OX40 agonist ivuxolimab. The chain joins TRBV29-1 to TRBJ1-1; D is perhaps TRBD1 (5 bases). This sequence originates from an adult with an advanced solid tumor such as melanoma, head and neck, liver or kidney cancer. CDR3 amino acids: CSVGEGANTEAFF. DNA for the CDR3: TGCAGCGTTGGTGAAGGGGCGAACACTGAAGCTTTCTTT. Together with reference TRBV29-1 and TRBJ1-1, the CDR3 gives the full variable domain: SAVISQKPSRDICQRGTSLTIQCQVDSQVTMMFWYRQQPGQSLTLIATANQGSEATYESGFVIDKFPISRPNLTFSTLTVSNMSPEDSSIYLCSVGEGANTEAFFGQGTRLTVV.